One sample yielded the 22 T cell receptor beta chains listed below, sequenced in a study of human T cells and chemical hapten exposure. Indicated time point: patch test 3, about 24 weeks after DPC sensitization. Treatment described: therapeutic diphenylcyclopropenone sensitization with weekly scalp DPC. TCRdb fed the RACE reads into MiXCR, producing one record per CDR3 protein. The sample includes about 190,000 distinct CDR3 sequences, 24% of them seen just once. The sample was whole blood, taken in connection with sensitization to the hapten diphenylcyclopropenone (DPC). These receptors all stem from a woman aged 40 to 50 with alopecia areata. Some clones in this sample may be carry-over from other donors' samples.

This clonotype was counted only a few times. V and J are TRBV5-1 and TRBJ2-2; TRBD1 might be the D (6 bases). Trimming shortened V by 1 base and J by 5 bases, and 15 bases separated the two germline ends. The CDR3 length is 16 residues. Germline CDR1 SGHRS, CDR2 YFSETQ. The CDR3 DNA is TGCGCCAGCAGCTTGACGACAGGACCAGGGACCGGGGAGCTGTTTTTT. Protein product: CASSLTTGPGTGELFF.

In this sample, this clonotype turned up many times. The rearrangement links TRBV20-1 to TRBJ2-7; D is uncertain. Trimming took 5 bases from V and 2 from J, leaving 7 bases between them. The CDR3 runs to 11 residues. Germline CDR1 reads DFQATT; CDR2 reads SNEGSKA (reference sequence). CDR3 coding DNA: TGCAGTGCTCAAGATACCTACGAGCAGTACTTC. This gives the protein CSAQDTYEQYF.

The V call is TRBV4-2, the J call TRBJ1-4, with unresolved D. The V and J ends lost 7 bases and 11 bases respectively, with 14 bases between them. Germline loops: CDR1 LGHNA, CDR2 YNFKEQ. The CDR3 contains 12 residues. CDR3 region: CASTDLRDKLFF. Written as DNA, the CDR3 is TGTGCCAGCACCGACCTCCGGGATAAACTGTTTTTT.

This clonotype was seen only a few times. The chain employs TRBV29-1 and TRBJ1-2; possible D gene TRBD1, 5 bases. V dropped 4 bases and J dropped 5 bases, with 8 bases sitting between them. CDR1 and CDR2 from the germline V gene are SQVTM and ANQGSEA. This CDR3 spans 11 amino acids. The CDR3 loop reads CSVVGVYGYTF. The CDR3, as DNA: TGCAGCGTTGTGGGGGTATATGGCTACACCTTC.

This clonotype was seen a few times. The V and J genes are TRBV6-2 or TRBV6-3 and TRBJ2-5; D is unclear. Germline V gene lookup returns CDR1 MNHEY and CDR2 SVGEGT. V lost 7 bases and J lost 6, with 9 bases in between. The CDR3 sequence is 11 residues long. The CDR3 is CASNFGKTQYF. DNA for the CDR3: TGTGCCAGCAATTTCGGAAAGACCCAGTACTTC.

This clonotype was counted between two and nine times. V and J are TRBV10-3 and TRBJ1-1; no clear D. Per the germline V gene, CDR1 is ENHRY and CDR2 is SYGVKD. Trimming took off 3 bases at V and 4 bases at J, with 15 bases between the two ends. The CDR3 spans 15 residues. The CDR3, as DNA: TGTGCCATCAGTGAACGAGGGCAAGGAGGCACTGAAGCTTTCTTT. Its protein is CAISERGQGGTEAFF.

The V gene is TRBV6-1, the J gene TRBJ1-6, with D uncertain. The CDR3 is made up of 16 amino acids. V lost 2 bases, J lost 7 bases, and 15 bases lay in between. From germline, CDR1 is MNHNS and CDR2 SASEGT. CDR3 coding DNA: TGTGCCAGCAGTGAAAGCCCACCGGGTCTCAATTCACCCCTCCACTTT. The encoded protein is CASSESPPGLNSPLHF.

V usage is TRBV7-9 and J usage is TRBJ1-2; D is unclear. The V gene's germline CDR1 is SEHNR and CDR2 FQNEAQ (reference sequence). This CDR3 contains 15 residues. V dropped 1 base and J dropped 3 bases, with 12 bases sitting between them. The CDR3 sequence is CASSLGVGGDYGYTF. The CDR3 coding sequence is TGTGCCAGCAGCTTAGGGGTAGGCGGAGACTATGGCTACACCTTC. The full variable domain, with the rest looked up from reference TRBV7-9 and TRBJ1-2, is DTGVSQNPRHKITKRGQNVTFRCDPISEHNRLYWYRQTLGQGPEFLTYFQNEAQLEKSRLLSDRFSAERPKGSFSTLEIQRTEQGDSAMYLCASSLGVGGDYGYTFGSGTRLTVV.

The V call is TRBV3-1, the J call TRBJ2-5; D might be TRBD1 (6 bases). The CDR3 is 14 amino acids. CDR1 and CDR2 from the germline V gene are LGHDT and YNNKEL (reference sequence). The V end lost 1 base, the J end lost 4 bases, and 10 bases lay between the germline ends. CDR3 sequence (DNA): TGTGCCAGCAGCCAAGCCCTGGGGGCAGAGACCCAGTACTTC. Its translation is CASSQALGAETQYF.

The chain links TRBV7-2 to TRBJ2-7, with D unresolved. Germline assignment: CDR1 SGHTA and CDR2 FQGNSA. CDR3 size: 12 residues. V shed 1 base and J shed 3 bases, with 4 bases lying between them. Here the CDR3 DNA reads TGTGCCAGCAGCTTAGACCACTACGAGCAGTACTTC. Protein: CASSLDHYEQYF.

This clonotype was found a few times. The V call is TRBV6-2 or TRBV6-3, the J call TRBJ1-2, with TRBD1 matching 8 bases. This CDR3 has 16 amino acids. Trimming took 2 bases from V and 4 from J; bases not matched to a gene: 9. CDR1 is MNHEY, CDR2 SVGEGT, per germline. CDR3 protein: CASSYVGTGELYGYTF. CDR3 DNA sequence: TGTGCCAGCAGTTACGTCGGGACAGGTGAACTCTATGGCTACACCTTC.

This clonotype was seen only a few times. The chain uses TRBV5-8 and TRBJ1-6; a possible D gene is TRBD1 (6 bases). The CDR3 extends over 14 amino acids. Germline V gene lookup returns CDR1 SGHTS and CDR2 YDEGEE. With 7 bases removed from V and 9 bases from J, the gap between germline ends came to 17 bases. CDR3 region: CASRREDRASPLHF. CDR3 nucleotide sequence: TGTGCCAGCCGACGTGAGGACAGAGCTTCACCCCTCCACTTT.

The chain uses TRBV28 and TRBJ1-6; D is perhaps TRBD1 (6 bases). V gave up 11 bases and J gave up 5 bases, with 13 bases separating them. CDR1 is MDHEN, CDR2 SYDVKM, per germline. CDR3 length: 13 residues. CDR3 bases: TGTGCCCTGGGGGCAGGCAATAATTCACCCCTCCACTTT. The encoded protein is CALGAGNNSPLHF.

The CDR3 coding sequence is TGCAGCGTTGAAGTCACCCCAGATACGCAGTATTTT. It specifies CSVEVTPDTQYF. The chain uses TRBV29-1 and TRBJ2-3; D is unclear. V lost 1 base and J lost 4, with 6 bases in between. Per germline, CDR1 SQVTM and CDR2 ANQGSEA. The CDR3 is 12 residues long.

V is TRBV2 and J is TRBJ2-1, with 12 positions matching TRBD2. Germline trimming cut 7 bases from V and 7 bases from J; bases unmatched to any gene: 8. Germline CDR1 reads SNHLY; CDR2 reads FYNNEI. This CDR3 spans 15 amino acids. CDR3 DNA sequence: TGTGCCAGCACCAAGACTAGCGGGGGAGGTAATGAGCAGTTCTTC. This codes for CASTKTSGGGNEQFF.

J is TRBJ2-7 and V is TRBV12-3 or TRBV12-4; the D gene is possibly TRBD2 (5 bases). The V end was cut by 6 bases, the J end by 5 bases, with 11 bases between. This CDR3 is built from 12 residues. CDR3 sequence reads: CASSPTSHEQYF. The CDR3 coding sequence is TGTGCCAGCAGCCCAACTAGTCACGAGCAGTACTTC.

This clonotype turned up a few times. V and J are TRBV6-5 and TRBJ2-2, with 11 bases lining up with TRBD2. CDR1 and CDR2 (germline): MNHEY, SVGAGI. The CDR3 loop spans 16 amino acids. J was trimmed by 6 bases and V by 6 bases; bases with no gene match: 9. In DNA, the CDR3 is TGTGCCAGCAGCTATTTAGCGGGAGGGCCTGCCGGGGAGCTGTTTTTT. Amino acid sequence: CASSYLAGGPAGELFF.

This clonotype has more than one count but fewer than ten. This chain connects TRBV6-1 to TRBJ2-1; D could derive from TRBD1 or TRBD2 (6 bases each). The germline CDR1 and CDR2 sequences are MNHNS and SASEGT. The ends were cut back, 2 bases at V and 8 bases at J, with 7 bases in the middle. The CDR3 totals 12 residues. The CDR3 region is CASSERGDEQFF. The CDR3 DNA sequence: TGTGCCAGCAGTGAAAGGGGGGATGAGCAGTTCTTC.

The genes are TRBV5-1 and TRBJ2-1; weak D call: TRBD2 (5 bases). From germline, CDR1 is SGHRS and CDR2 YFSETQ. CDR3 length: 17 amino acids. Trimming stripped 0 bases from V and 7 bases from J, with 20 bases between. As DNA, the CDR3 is TGCGCCAGCAGCTTGGCCCGTGCTAAGGACTTCAAAAATGAGCAGTTCTTC. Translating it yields CASSLARAKDFKNEQFF.

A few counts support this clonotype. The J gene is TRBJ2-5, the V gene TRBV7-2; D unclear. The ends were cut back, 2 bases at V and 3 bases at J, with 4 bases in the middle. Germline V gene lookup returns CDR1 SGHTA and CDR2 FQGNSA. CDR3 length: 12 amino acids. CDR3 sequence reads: CASSLREETQYF. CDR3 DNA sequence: TGTGCCAGCAGCTTACGCGAAGAGACCCAGTACTTC.

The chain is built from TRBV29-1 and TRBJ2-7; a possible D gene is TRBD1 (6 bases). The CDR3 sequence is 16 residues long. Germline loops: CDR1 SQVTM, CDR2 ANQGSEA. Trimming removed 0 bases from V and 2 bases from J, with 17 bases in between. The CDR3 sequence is CSVEDLGETGTYEQYF. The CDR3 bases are TGCAGCGTTGAAGATCTCGGGGAGACAGGAACCTACGAGCAGTACTTC.

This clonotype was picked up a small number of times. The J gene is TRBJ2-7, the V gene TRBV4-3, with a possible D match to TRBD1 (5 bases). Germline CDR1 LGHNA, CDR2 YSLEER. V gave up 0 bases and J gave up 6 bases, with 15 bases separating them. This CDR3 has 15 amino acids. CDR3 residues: CASSQDFRVPGEQYF. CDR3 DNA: TGCGCCAGCAGCCAAGACTTCAGGGTTCCAGGCGAGCAGTACTTC.